This T cell receptor beta chain was sequenced during a study of T cell responses to AZD1222 COVID-19 vaccine. Between the trimmed V and J ends, which lost 3 bases and 4 bases, there was a span of 12 bases. CDR3 size: 15 residues. CDR1 and CDR2 (germline): SGHTA, FQGNSA. Libraries were prepared by immunoSEQ multiplex PCR; TCRdb keeps only in-frame clonotypes and omits some of them. This table has roughly 86,000 clones, around 85% appearing once. The sequencing used peripheral blood, collected 28 days after the second AZD1222 dose. This clonotype originated in an adult who received the AZD1222 COVID-19 vaccine. The chain uses TRBV7-2 and TRBJ1-4; no clear D. The CDR3 is CASSLDGRVNEKLFF. In DNA, the CDR3 is TGTGCCAGCAGCTTGGACGGACGGGTTAATGAAAAACTGTTTTTT.